The 13 T cell receptor beta chains below all came from one sample that was sequenced in a study of blood T cell repertoires in COVID-19. The assay was immunoSEQ multiplex PCR, and TCRdb's table has in-frame clones only and misses some. This sample has a few hundred thousand clones, with roughly four fifths found just once. The sample comprised peripheral blood. The receptors shown here come from a human donor with acute or convalescent COVID-19. The donor label of this sample is uncertain.

CDR3 residues: CAWSVRGAQPQHF. CDR3 DNA: TGTGCCTGGAGTGTACGGGGGGCTCAGCCCCAGCATTTT. The chain recombines TRBV30 with TRBJ1-5, with TRBD1 as a possible D gene (6 bases). The V end lost 0 bases, the J end lost 6 bases, and 9 bases lay between the germline ends. The V gene's germline CDR1 is GTSNPN and CDR2 SVGIG (reference sequence). This CDR3 has 13 residues.

The V and J genes are TRBV12-3 or TRBV12-4 and TRBJ2-5, with D tentatively TRBD1 (6 bases). The CDR3 has 13 amino acids. Trimming removed 9 bases from V and 4 bases from J, with 15 bases in between. CDR3 loop: CASRWGHVETQYF. The CDR3, as DNA: TGTGCCAGTAGATGGGGGCATGTAGAGACCCAGTACTTC.

The rearrangement uses TRBV9 and TRBJ2-5; D perhaps matches TRBD2 (6 bases). The germline V and J ends were trimmed by 0 bases and 4 bases, with 13 bases remaining between them. The CDR3 loop spans 15 amino acids. Germline-derived CDR1 and CDR2 are SGDLS and YYNGEE. CDR3 loop: CASSVGVRGIETQYF. The CDR3 nucleotides are TGTGCCAGCAGCGTAGGGGTACGGGGGATAGAGACCCAGTACTTC.

The chain recombines TRBV7-2 with TRBJ2-7; tentative D call: TRBD1 (5 bases). CDR1 SGHTA and CDR2 FQGNSA come from the germline V gene. CDR3 size: 14 residues. The V end lost 5 bases, the J end lost 7 bases, and 18 bases lay between the germline ends. CDR3 bases: TGTGCCAGCAGCCGGACACCATTTGGGGCTGAGCAGTACTTC. Amino acids: CASSRTPFGAEQYF.

The chain employs TRBV30 and TRBJ1-3; 8 bases align to TRBD1. Germline V gene lookup returns CDR1 GTSNPN and CDR2 SVGIG (reference sequence). The trim removed 1 base at V and 1 base at J, leaving 12 bases unmatched. There are 18 residues in the CDR3. CDR3 nucleotide sequence: TGTGCCTGGAGTGAGACCTTCCTGACAGGGGTGTCTGGAAACACCATATATTTT. Protein sequence: CAWSETFLTGVSGNTIYF.

The chain recombines TRBV18 with TRBJ2-1, with D unresolved. Germline V gene data show CDR1 as KGHSH and CDR2 as LQKENI. This CDR3 has 13 amino acids. V was pared by 0 bases and J by 8 bases, with 8 bases between. The CDR3 spells CASSPPTGYEQFF. The CDR3 DNA is TGTGCCAGCTCACCACCGACGGGTTATGAGCAGTTCTTC.

The chain combines TRBV21-1 with TRBJ2-1; the table's D call, TRBD2, has no DNA check behind it. TRBV21-1 corresponds to a pseudogene. The CDR3 length is 18 residues. The CDR3 DNA is TGTGCCAGCAGCAATAAAGCGACAGGGACTAGTTCCAACAATGAGCAGTTCTTC. As protein: CASSNKATGTSSNNEQFF.

The rearrangement links TRBV6-1 to TRBJ1-1, with D perhaps TRBD1 (5 bases). Per germline, CDR1 MNHNS and CDR2 SASEGT. Trimming took 0 bases from V and 2 from J, leaving 7 bases between them. The CDR3 runs to 14 residues. CDR3 DNA: TGTGCCAGCAGTGAAGCGCGGGGCAACACTGAAGCTTTCTTT. Translating it yields CASSEARGNTEAFF.

CDR3 nucleotide sequence: TGTGCTAGTGCCTGGGGGGAGACAGAAAAAAACATTCAGTACTTC. Amino acid sequence: CASAWGETEKNIQYF. The gene calls are TRBV12-5 and TRBJ2-4, with TRBD2 as a possible D gene (6 bases). Trimming stripped 7 bases from V and 4 bases from J, with 17 bases between. The CDR3 contains 15 residues. CDR1 LGHNT and CDR2 FRNRAP come from the germline V gene.

This chain connects TRBV18 to TRBJ2-1, with a possible D match to TRBD2 (5 bases). Trimming left V 5 bases short and J 0 bases short, with 14 bases between. This CDR3 contains 16 residues. CDR1 and CDR2 (germline): KGHSH, LQKENI. This CDR3 reads CASSRSTGSSYNEQFF. CDR3 DNA sequence: TGTGCCAGCTCAAGGTCGACGGGAAGCTCCTACAATGAGCAGTTCTTC.

The CDR3 coding sequence is TGTGCCAGCAGTTTAGACAGGCCCCCCTACGAGCAGTACTTC. This encodes CASSLDRPPYEQYF. The J gene is TRBJ2-7, the V gene TRBV6-5, with D tentatively TRBD1 (6 bases). The CDR3 runs 14 residues. The germline V gene encodes CDR1 MNHEY and CDR2 SVGAGI. V lost 4 bases, J lost 2 bases, and 12 bases lay in between.

This clone appeared a few times. The chain links TRBV6-1 to TRBJ1-2; D gene ambiguous. V lost 2 bases and J lost 3, with 10 bases in between. The germline gives CDR1 MNHNS, CDR2 SASEGT. The CDR3 sequence is 14 residues long. CDR3 coding DNA: TGTGCCAGCAGTGAAAGCAGGTTCTACTATGGCTACACCTTC. Amino acid sequence: CASSESRFYYGYTF.

The chain links TRBV19 to TRBJ1-1; 10 nucleotides line up with TRBD1. Germline CDR1 reads LNHDA; CDR2 reads SQIVND (reference sequence). The CDR3 has 16 amino acids. The V segment lost 7 bases and the J segment 1 base; nucleotides outside the gene matches: 9. CDR3 in DNA: TGTGCCAGTAAGGCGGGACAGGGGTTGGGGAACACTGAAGCTTTCTTT. Amino acids: CASKAGQGLGNTEAFF.